Shown below are 26 T cell receptor beta chains from a single sample sequenced in a study of OX40 agonist ivuxolimab in advanced cancers. Method: immunoSEQ multiplex PCR; TCRdb's copy keeps in-frame clones and lacks some. This table holds about 23,000 clones, 84% found once. This specimen was CD4+ or CD8+ T cells sorted from blood, taken in a trial of the OX40 agonist ivuxolimab. The receptors derive from an adult with an advanced solid tumor such as melanoma, head and neck, liver or kidney cancer.

The V gene is TRBV6-6, the J gene TRBJ2-7, with 7 positions matching TRBD1. The CDR3 length is 15 residues. The junction had 9 bases not matched to a gene; V was cut back by 0 bases and J by 7 bases. Germline values: CDR1 MNHNY, CDR2 SVGAGI (reference sequence). The CDR3 protein is CASSYSKTGSVEQYF. For the CDR3, the DNA is TGTGCCAGCAGTTACTCGAAGACAGGGAGTGTAGAGCAGTACTTC.

A note on this clone: Different DNA sequences within this sample yield the same CDR3. The chain is built from TRBV27 and TRBJ1-6, with 7 bases lining up with TRBD1. Germline assignment: CDR1 MNHEY and CDR2 SMNVEV (reference sequence). The ends lost 4 bases at V and 6 bases at J; junction bases unmatched: 9. The CDR3 contains 16 residues. CDR3 DNA sequence: TGTGCCAGCAGTTCCCAGACAGGGCTCTCTAATTCACCCCTCCACTTT. Its translation: CASSSQTGLSNSPLHF.

The rearrangement joins TRBV15 to TRBJ2-2; D remains unclear. Germline lookup yields CDR1 LNHNV and CDR2 YYDKDF (reference sequence). Trimming took 2 bases from V and 4 from J, leaving 8 bases between them. This CDR3 region has 14 residues. CDR3 bases: TGTGCCACCAGCAGATCAAAGGGCACCGGGGAGCTGTTTTTT. It translates to CATSRSKGTGELFF.

This clone was recorded a few times. The V call is TRBV7-2, the J call TRBJ2-3; 7 nucleotides align to TRBD1. The length of the CDR3 is 14 residues. V was pared by 7 bases and J by 2 bases, with 6 bases of the junction left unmatched. Germline lookup yields CDR1 SGHTA and CDR2 FQGNSA. In nucleotides, the CDR3 is TGTGCCAGCATGACAGGGTTTTTCACAGATACGCAGTATTTT. This encodes CASMTGFFTDTQYF. Using reference TRBV7-2 and TRBJ2-3 for the parts outside the CDR3, the full variable domain is GAGVSQSPSNKVTEKGKDVELRCDPISGHTALYWYRQSLGQGLEFLIYFQGNSAPDKSGLPSDRFSAERTGGSVSTLTIQRTQQEDSAVYLCASMTGFFTDTQYFGPGTRLTVL.

This clone has just a few counts. V and J are TRBV2 and TRBJ2-7, with 10 bases matching TRBD1. V shed 4 bases, J shed 2 bases, and the junction held 11 bases outside the gene matches. Germline CDR1 SNHLY, CDR2 FYNNEI. This CDR3 is 17 amino acids long. CDR3 bases: TGTGCCAGCAGTGGAGACAGGGGGCTAGCGGGCCCCTACGAGCAGTACTTC. This sequence encodes CASSGDRGLAGPYEQYF.

This chain connects TRBV11-2 to TRBJ2-2; D is undetermined. The V gene lost 1 base and the J gene lost 4 bases, with 10 bases spanning the gap. In germline, CDR1 is SGHAT, CDR2 FQNNGV. There are 15 residues in the CDR3. The CDR3, as DNA: TGTGCCAGCAGCTTAGTGCGGCCGGGCACCGGGGAGCTGTTTTTT. Translation gives CASSLVRPGTGELFF.

This sequence joins TRBV15 and TRBJ1-3; D is ambiguous. The CDR3 covers 15 residues. Trimming took 4 bases from V and 4 from J, leaving 14 bases between them. Germline lookup yields CDR1 LNHNV and CDR2 YYDKDF (reference sequence). This CDR3 is CATSTETWYGNTIYF. The CDR3 DNA reads TGTGCCACCAGCACAGAGACATGGTACGGAAACACCATATATTTT.

V and J are TRBV7-8 and TRBJ1-6; possible D gene TRBD1, 5 bases. The CDR3 extends over 14 amino acids. Germline lookup yields CDR1 SGHVS and CDR2 FQNEAQ. The V end was cut by 5 bases, the J end by 7 bases, with 12 bases between. The CDR3 region has the DNA TGTGCCAGCAGCCCTAAACAGGCCAATTCACCCCTCCACTTT. The encoded protein is CASSPKQANSPLHF.

The CDR3 nucleotides read TGCGCCAGCAGCCAAGCTTTACCCGGGACTAGCGACGGCTACGAGCAGTACTTC. The encoded protein is CASSQALPGTSDGYEQYF. The rearrangement joins TRBV4-3 to TRBJ2-7, with TRBD2 identical over 10 bases. CDR3 length equals 18 residues. The J segment lost 3 bases and the V segment lost 1 base, leaving 12 bases of the junction unmatched. Germline V CDR1 and CDR2: LGHNA, YSLEER.

CDR3 DNA: TGTGCCAGCAGCGGTGGACTAGCGGGGCGATACAATGAGCAGTTCTTC. This sequence encodes CASSGGLAGRYNEQFF. The chain carries TRBV7-9 and TRBJ2-1, with 12 bases lining up with TRBD2. The junction had 6 bases not matched to a gene; V was cut back by 5 bases and J by 4 bases. This CDR3 is built from 16 residues. Per the germline V gene, CDR1 is SEHNR and CDR2 is FQNEAQ (reference sequence).

V is TRBV7-8 and J is TRBJ1-2; D call uncertain. From germline, CDR1 is SGHVS and CDR2 FQNEAQ. Trimming shortened V by 2 bases and J by 2 bases, and 6 bases separated the two germline ends. The CDR3 sequence is 13 residues long. CDR3 DNA: TGTGCCAGCAGCTTAACTGAAAACTATGGCTACACCTTC. The encoded protein is CASSLTENYGYTF.

This clone was seen just once. The J gene is TRBJ1-1, the V gene TRBV9, with 12 bases matching TRBD1. The trim removed 2 bases at V and 2 bases at J, leaving 1 base unmatched. The CDR3 runs to 15 residues. CDR1 and CDR2 from the germline V gene are SGDLS and YYNGEE. The CDR3 sequence is CASSVGTGGNTEAFF. The CDR3 region has the DNA TGTGCCAGCAGCGTCGGGACAGGGGGCAACACTGAAGCTTTCTTT.

The rearrangement joins TRBV7-9 to TRBJ2-1; maybe TRBD1 (6 bases). Germline assignment: CDR1 SEHNR and CDR2 FQNEAQ (reference sequence). V lost 4 bases and J 7 bases, leaving 8 bases between the germline ends. The CDR3 consists of 12 residues. CDR3 coding DNA: TGTGCCAGCAGCTCCAGGGGAAATGAGCAGTTCTTC. This translates into CASSSRGNEQFF.

The genes are TRBV7-2 and TRBJ2-1, with D perhaps TRBD1 (5 bases). The V and J ends lost 4 bases and 4 bases respectively, with 14 bases between them. The CDR3 has 15 residues. Germline V gives CDR1 SGHTA, CDR2 FQGNSA. The CDR3 sequence is CASSSEGADYNEQFF. The CDR3 nucleotides read TGTGCCAGCAGCTCGGAAGGGGCCGATTACAATGAGCAGTTCTTC.

The chain links TRBV6-5 to TRBJ2-5, with no clear D. With 5 bases removed from V and 5 bases from J, the gap between germline ends came to 15 bases. This CDR3 comprises 14 residues. In germline, CDR1 is MNHEY, CDR2 SVGAGI. The CDR3 DNA is TGTGCCAGCAGTACTTACTCGTATTCGGAGACCCAGTACTTC. This translates into CASSTYSYSETQYF.

The chain recombines TRBV28 with TRBJ2-2; D not resolved. V lost 4 bases and J 0 bases, leaving 12 bases between the germline ends. The CDR3 has 16 residues. Germline CDR1 MDHEN, CDR2 SYDVKM. The CDR3 DNA reads as TGTGCCAGCAGTTCTCCCGCAGAGACGAACACCGGGGAGCTGTTTTTT. This encodes CASSSPAETNTGELFF.

Details on this clone: At one boundary the junction diverges from the germline segment, which might be a read error. V is TRBV7-6 and J is TRBJ2-3, with 10 nucleotides matching TRBD2. Germline CDR1 and CDR2: SGHVS and FNYEAQ. The CDR3 length is 14 residues. DNA of the CDR3: TGTGCCAGCAGCCTAGCGGGGGGCACAGATACGCAGTATTTT. Amino acid sequence: CASSLAGGTDTQYF.

This clone is labeled as medium-sized. This CDR3 reads CASTPQGNGLYEQYF. DNA for the CDR3: TGTGCCAGCACCCCCCAGGGAAACGGACTCTACGAGCAGTACTTC. The chain is built from TRBV6-1 and TRBJ2-7; tentatively, D is TRBD1 or TRBD2 (5 bases each). CDR1 is MNHNS and CDR2 is SASEGT in the germline V gene. Trimming pared 7 bases from V and 3 bases from J, leaving 19 bases between. The CDR3 runs 15 residues.

The gene calls are TRBV10-1 and TRBJ1-2; 8 nucleotides align to TRBD1. This CDR3 has 14 amino acids. CDR1 and CDR2 (germline): WNHNN, SYGVQD (reference sequence). V lost 8 bases and J lost 8; bases outside the gene matches: 13. The CDR3 loop reads CASVLNRGDWGYTF. The CDR3 DNA reads TGCGCCAGCGTCTTGAACAGGGGGGATTGGGGCTACACCTTC.

The gene calls are TRBV4-1 and TRBJ1-4; the D gene is possibly TRBD1 (5 bases). Germline CDR1 is MGHRA and CDR2 is YSYEKL. Trimming took 1 base from V and 3 from J, leaving 15 bases between them. CDR3 length: 17 residues. CDR3 region: CASSQVGPGRSNEKLFF. CDR3 nucleotides: TGCGCCAGCAGCCAAGTAGGGCCGGGACGGTCTAATGAAAAACTGTTTTTT.

This sequence joins TRBV2 and TRBJ2-3, with unresolved D. CDR1 and CDR2 from the germline V gene are SNHLY and FYNNEI. The CDR3 is 13 amino acids. V gave up 8 bases and J gave up 4 bases, with 13 bases separating them. This chain's CDR3 is CASSWVPADTQYF. The CDR3 bases are TGTGCCAGCTCCTGGGTCCCGGCAGATACGCAGTATTTT.

The V gene is TRBV18, the J gene TRBJ1-5; a possible D gene is TRBD1 (5 bases). Germline V gene lookup returns CDR1 KGHSH and CDR2 LQKENI. Trimming stripped 2 bases from V and 2 bases from J, with 13 bases between. The CDR3 extends over 16 amino acids. The CDR3: CASSPARERRNQPQHF. CDR3 coding DNA: TGTGCCAGCTCACCAGCCAGGGAAAGGCGCAATCAGCCCCAGCATTTT.

CDR3 protein: CASRGTTSTDTQYF. As DNA, the CDR3 is TGTGCCAGCAGGGGAACAACTAGCACAGATACGCAGTATTTT. The gene calls are TRBV2 and TRBJ2-3, with unresolved D. The V end lost 6 bases, the J end lost 0 bases, and 10 bases lay between the germline ends. Germline CDR1 reads SNHLY; CDR2 reads FYNNEI. The CDR3 consists of 14 residues.

The chain couples TRBV7-9 to TRBJ2-7; D gene uncertain. V lost 5 bases and J 0 bases, leaving 8 bases between the germline ends. The V gene's germline CDR1 is SEHNR and CDR2 FQNEAQ (reference sequence). The CDR3 runs to 13 residues. CDR3: CASSPTFSYEQYF. Here the CDR3 DNA reads TGTGCCAGCAGCCCCACATTCTCCTACGAGCAGTACTTC. The whole variable domain, filled in from reference TRBV7-9 and TRBJ2-7, reads DTGVSQNPRHKITKRGQNVTFRCDPISEHNRLYWYRQTLGQGPEFLTYFQNEAQLEKSRLLSDRFSAERPKGSFSTLEIQRTEQGDSAMYLCASSPTFSYEQYFGPGTRLTVT.

The gene calls are TRBV7-6 and TRBJ2-2; TRBD2 matches at 8 bases. Germline assignment: CDR1 SGHVS and CDR2 FNYEAQ. The CDR3 is made up of 16 amino acids. The V segment lost 0 bases and the J segment 4 bases; nucleotides outside the gene matches: 4. The CDR3 here is CASSLAGLDSTGELFF. CDR3 coding DNA: TGTGCCAGCAGCTTAGCGGGACTAGATAGCACCGGGGAGCTGTTTTTT.

V is TRBV9 and J is TRBJ1-5; 7 nucleotides align to TRBD1. The V and J ends lost 3 bases and 7 bases, in that order; junction bases with no gene match: 4. Germline assignment: CDR1 SGDLS and CDR2 YYNGEE. CDR3 length: 13 amino acids. The CDR3 here is CASSGDSRQPQHF. The DNA of the CDR3 is TGTGCCAGCAGCGGGGACAGTAGGCAGCCCCAGCATTTT.